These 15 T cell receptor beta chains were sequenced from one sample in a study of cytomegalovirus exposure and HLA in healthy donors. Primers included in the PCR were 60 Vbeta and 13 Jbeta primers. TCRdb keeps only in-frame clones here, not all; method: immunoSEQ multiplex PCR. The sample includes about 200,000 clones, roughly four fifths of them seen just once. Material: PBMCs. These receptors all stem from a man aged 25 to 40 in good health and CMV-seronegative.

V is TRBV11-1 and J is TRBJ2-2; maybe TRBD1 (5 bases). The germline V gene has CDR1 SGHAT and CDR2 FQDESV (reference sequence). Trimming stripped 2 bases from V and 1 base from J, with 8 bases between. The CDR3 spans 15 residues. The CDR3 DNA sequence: TGTGCCAGCAGCTTAACGCAGGGGAACACCGGGGAGCTGTTTTTT. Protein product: CASSLTQGNTGELFF.

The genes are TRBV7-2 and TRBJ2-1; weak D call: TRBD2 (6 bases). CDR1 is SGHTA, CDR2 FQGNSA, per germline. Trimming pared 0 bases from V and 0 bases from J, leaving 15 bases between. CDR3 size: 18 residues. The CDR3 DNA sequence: TGTGCCAGCAGCTTAGCGTCGGCTAGCGCGAGCTCCTACAATGAGCAGTTCTTC. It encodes CASSLASASASSYNEQFF.

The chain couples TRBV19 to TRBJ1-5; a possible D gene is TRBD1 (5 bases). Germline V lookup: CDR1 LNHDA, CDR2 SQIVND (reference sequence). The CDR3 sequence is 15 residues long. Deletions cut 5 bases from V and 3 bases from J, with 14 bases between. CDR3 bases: TGTGCCAGTAGTCGAGGCGGGGGAAACAATCAGCCCCAGCATTTT. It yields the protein CASSRGGGNNQPQHF.

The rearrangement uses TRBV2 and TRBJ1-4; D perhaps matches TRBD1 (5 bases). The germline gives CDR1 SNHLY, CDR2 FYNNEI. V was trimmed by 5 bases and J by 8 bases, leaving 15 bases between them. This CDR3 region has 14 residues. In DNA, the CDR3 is TGTGCCAGCAGTCCTGATCCGGGGGGGGAAAAACTGTTTTTT. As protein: CASSPDPGGEKLFF.

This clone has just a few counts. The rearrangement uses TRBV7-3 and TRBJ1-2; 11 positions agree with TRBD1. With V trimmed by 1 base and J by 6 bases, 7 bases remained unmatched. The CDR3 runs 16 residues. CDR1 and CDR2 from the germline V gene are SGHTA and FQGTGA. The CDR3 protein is CASSLRGTGGIDGYTF. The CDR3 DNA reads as TGTGCCAGCAGCTTAAGGGGGACAGGGGGAATAGATGGCTACACCTTC.

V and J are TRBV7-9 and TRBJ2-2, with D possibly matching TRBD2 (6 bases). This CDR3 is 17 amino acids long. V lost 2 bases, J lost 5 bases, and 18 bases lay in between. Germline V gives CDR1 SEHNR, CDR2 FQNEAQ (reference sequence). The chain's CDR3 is CASSLKVQGLFTGELFF. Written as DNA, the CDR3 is TGTGCCAGCAGCTTAAAAGTTCAGGGACTTTTTACCGGGGAGCTGTTTTTT.

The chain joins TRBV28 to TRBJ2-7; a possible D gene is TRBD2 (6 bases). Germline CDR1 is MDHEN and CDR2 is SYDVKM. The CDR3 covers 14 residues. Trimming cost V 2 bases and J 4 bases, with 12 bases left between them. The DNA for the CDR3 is TGTGCCAGCAGTTTAGCGGGGCCTGAATACGAGCAGTACTTC. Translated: CASSLAGPEYEQYF.

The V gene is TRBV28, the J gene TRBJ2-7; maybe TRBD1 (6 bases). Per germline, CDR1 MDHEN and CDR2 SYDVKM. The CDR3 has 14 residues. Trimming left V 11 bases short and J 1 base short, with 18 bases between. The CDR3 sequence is CAAARAGDSYEQYF. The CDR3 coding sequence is TGTGCCGCTGCCCGGGCAGGGGATTCCTACGAGCAGTACTTC.

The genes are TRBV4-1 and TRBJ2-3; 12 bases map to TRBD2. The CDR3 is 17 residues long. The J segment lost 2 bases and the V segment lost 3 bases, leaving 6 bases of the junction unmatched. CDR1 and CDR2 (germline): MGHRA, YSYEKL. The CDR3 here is CASSQGLAGGFTDTQYF. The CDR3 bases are TGCGCCAGCAGCCAGGGGCTAGCGGGAGGGTTCACAGATACGCAGTATTTT.

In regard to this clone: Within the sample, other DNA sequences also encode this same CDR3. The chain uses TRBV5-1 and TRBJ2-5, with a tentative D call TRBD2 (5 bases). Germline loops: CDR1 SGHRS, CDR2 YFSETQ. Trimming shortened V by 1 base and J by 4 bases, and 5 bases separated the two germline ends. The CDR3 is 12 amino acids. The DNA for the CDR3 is TGCGCCAGCAGCTTGCGGGGAGAGACCCAGTACTTC. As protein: CASSLRGETQYF.

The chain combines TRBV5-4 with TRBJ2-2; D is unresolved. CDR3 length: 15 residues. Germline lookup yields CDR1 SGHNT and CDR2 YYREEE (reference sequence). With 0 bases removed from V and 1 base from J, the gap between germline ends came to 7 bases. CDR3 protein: CASSLGLRNTGELFF. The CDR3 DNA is TGTGCCAGCAGCTTGGGACTGCGGAACACCGGGGAGCTGTTTTTT.

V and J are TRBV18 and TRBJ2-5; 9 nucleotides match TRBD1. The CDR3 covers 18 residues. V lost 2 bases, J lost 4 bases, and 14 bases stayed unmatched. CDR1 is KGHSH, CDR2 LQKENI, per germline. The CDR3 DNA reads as TGTGCCAGCTCACCAATCAGGACAGGGGCCTCCATGCGAGAGACCCAGTACTTC. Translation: CASSPIRTGASMRETQYF.

The CDR3 nucleotides read TGTGCCAGCAGCTCTCTGACTAGCGGGTCTTCCTACGAGCAGTACTTC. Residues: CASSSLTSGSSYEQYF. This chain uses TRBV11-1 with TRBJ2-7, with 10 nucleotides matching TRBD2. Trimming removed 4 bases from V and 1 base from J; junction bases left unmatched: 7. Germline CDR1 reads SGHAT; CDR2 reads FQDESV (reference sequence). This CDR3 is 16 amino acids long.

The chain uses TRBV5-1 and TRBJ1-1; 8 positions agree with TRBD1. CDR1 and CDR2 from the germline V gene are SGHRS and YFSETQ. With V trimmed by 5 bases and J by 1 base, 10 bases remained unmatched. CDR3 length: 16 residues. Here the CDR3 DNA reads TGCGCCAGCAGGTTCGAGCAGGGGGCGTGGAACACTGAAGCTTTCTTT. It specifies CASRFEQGAWNTEAFF.

The CDR3 DNA reads as TGCGCCAGCAGCCGGGACAGGGGGACAGTCGAGCAGTACTTC. Translation: CASSRDRGTVEQYF. The chain carries TRBV5-1 and TRBJ2-7, with 11 bases matching TRBD1. The V gene's germline CDR1 is SGHRS and CDR2 YFSETQ. This CDR3 spans 14 amino acids. V dropped 4 bases and J dropped 6; count of bases not matched to a gene: 6. Full variable domain (rest looked up from reference TRBV5-1 and TRBJ2-7): KAGVTQTPRYLIKTRGQQVTLSCSPISGHRSVSWYQQTPGQGLQFLFEYFSETQRNKGNFPGRFSGRQFSNSRSEMNVSTLELGDSALYLCASSRDRGTVEQYFGPGTRLTVT.